One and the same sample provided the 16 T cell receptor beta chains below, sequenced in a study of shared clonotypes between healthy human individuals. Naive CD8 populations comprised CD45RO-negative cells positively selected for CCR7, excluding terminally differentiated effector memory CD45RA+ cells. TCRdb keeps only in-frame clones here, not all; method: immunoSEQ multiplex PCR. The sample has about 2.2 million clones, 85% to 95% seen once; the top ten hold roughly 1.7%. Sequences were obtained from naive CD8+ T cells from PBMCs. All receptors come from a man aged 18 to 29 in good health. Some clones in this sample may be carry-over from other donors' samples.

The rearrangement uses TRBV21-1 and TRBJ1-5. TRBV21-1 is a documented pseudogene. The CDR3 has 15 residues. CDR3 loop: CASSKGKRDNQPQHF. CDR3 in DNA: TGTGCCAGCAGCAAAGGAAAGCGAGACAATCAGCCCCAGCATTTT.

The CDR3, as DNA: TGTGCCAGCAGCCCTGAGCGGGAGGGCCTCAATGAGCAGTTCTTC. Translating it yields CASSPEREGLNEQFF. The rearrangement links TRBV13 to TRBJ2-1, with 10 positions matching TRBD2. Per germline, CDR1 PRHDT and CDR2 FYEKMQ (reference sequence). The ends lost 5 bases at V and 6 bases at J; junction bases unmatched: 7. The CDR3 spans 15 residues.

The chain uses TRBV11-3 and TRBJ1-1; tentative D call: TRBD1 (6 bases). The length of the CDR3 is 18 residues. Trimming cost V 5 bases and J 1 base, with 23 bases left between them. Germline V gene data show CDR1 as SGHNT and CDR2 as YENEEA. CDR3 sequence reads: CASSHNPNRDGENTEAFF. The CDR3 nucleotides read TGTGCCAGCAGCCACAACCCCAACAGGGATGGGGAGAACACTGAAGCTTTCTTT. The full variable domain, completed using reference TRBV11-3 and TRBJ1-1, is EAGVVQSPRYKIIEKKQPVAFWCNPISGHNTLYWYLQNLGQGPELLIRYENEEAVDDSQLPKDRFSAERLKGVDSTLKIQPAELGDSAVYLCASSHNPNRDGENTEAFFGQGTRLTVV.

V gene TRBV19 combines with J gene TRBJ2-7; D is unresolved. The V gene lost 8 bases and the J gene lost 2 bases, with 16 bases spanning the gap. The CDR3 consists of 14 residues. Germline CDR1 LNHDA, CDR2 SQIVND (reference sequence). The CDR3: CASGFASAAYEQYF. CDR3 coding DNA: TGTGCCAGTGGTTTTGCATCAGCAGCCTACGAGCAGTACTTC.

This clone was counted once. The chain links TRBV9 to TRBJ2-3, with 9 bases lining up with TRBD1. The J segment lost 13 bases and the V segment lost 3 bases, leaving 9 bases of the junction unmatched. Germline V lookup: CDR1 SGDLS, CDR2 YYNGEE. The CDR3 length is 13 residues. CDR3 sequence reads: CASSERRDREKYF. CDR3 sequence (DNA): TGTGCCAGCAGCGAGCGCCGGGACAGGGAGAAGTATTTT.

The chain carries TRBV9 and TRBJ2-7; D uncertain. Germline V gives CDR1 SGDLS, CDR2 YYNGEE. The ends were cut back, 4 bases at V and 6 bases at J, with 23 bases in the middle. CDR3 length equals 16 residues. The CDR3 DNA reads as TGTGCCAGCAGCCCCGACGCGGTTGTTCTCCCCAGCGAGCAGTACTTC. Translation gives CASSPDAVVLPSEQYF.

The V call is TRBV19, the J call TRBJ1-1; 8 positions agree with TRBD1. The CDR3 loop spans 15 amino acids. Germline V gene data show CDR1 as LNHDA and CDR2 as SQIVND (reference sequence). J lost 3 bases, V lost 4 bases, and 7 bases had no gene match. The CDR3 region has the DNA TGTGCCAGTAGTACCTGGACAGGGCAGGACACTGAAGCTTTCTTT. Amino acids: CASSTWTGQDTEAFF.

This chain joins TRBV6-1 and TRBJ2-7, with TRBD1 as a possible D gene (5 bases). Germline V gene lookup returns CDR1 MNHNS and CDR2 SASEGT. There are 13 residues in the CDR3. Trimming stripped 2 bases from V and 5 bases from J, with 10 bases between. DNA of the CDR3: TGTGCCAGCAGTGAATGGGGCCCGCACGAGCAGTACTTC. It encodes CASSEWGPHEQYF.

The chain couples TRBV7-9 to TRBJ2-1; D not resolved. The CDR3 extends over 11 amino acids. Looked up from germline, CDR1 is SEHNR and CDR2 is FQNEAQ (reference sequence). Trimming removed 5 bases from V and 10 bases from J, with 9 bases in between. CDR3 loop: CASSRLGEQFF. The CDR3, as DNA: TGTGCCAGCAGCCGCTTAGGAGAGCAGTTCTTC.

The rearrangement links TRBV15 to TRBJ1-3; D is unclear. Germline lookup yields CDR1 LNHNV and CDR2 YYDKDF (reference sequence). V lost 7 bases to trimming and J lost 0 bases, with 7 bases between them. The CDR3 has 13 residues. The CDR3 DNA follows: TGTGCCACCACCCGGCCCTCTGGAAACACCATATATTTT. Translated: CATTRPSGNTIYF.

The rearrangement links TRBV12-1 to TRBJ1-4; the DNA was not used to check the table's D call, TRBD1. TRBV12-1 is a listed pseudogene. The length of the CDR3 is 15 residues. CDR3 protein: CASSSGQGGNEKLFF. The CDR3 DNA sequence: TGTGCCAGCAGTTCCGGACAGGGAGGTAATGAAAAACTGTTTTTT.

V and J are TRBV12-1 and TRBJ2-1; the table names TRBD2, a call not compared with the DNA. TRBV12-1 is reported as a pseudogene. CDR3 length: 18 residues. The CDR3 DNA is TGTGCCAGCACCCTGGGACTAGCGGGAGGGCGCACCTACAATGAGCAGTTCTTC. Translation gives CASTLGLAGGRTYNEQFF.

On this clone itself: The sample holds other DNA sequences that translate to the same CDR3. This sequence joins TRBV6-5 and TRBJ2-5; D call uncertain. Germline-derived CDR1 and CDR2 are MNHEY and SVGAGI. The CDR3 consists of 11 residues. V was pared by 6 bases and J by 5 bases, with 7 bases between. DNA of the CDR3: TGTGCCAGCAGAGGCCCGGAGACCCAGTACTTC. Its protein product is CASRGPETQYF.

The chain recombines TRBV29-1 with TRBJ1-3; the D gene is possibly TRBD1 (5 bases). CDR1 and CDR2 (germline): SQVTM, ANQGSEA. CDR3 length equals 15 residues. The V gene lost 4 bases and the J gene lost 3 bases, with 16 bases spanning the gap. This CDR3 reads CSVGGTEEGGNTIYF. In DNA, the CDR3 is TGCAGCGTTGGGGGGACGGAGGAAGGTGGAAACACCATATATTTT.

The chain couples TRBV29-1 to TRBJ2-5, with TRBD1 identical over 7 bases. The CDR3 extends over 15 amino acids. The V segment lost 8 bases and the J segment 5 bases; nucleotides outside the gene matches: 17. CDR1 is SQVTM, CDR2 ANQGSEA, per germline. CDR3 sequence reads: CSPGPYRGLWETQYF. CDR3 bases: TGCAGCCCCGGTCCTTACAGGGGTCTTTGGGAGACCCAGTACTTC. Filled out from reference TRBV29-1 and TRBJ2-5, the complete variable domain reads SAVISQKPSRDICQRGTSLTIQCQVDSQVTMMFWYRQQPGQSLTLIATANQGSEATYESGFVIDKFPISRPNLTFSTLTVSNMSPEDSSIYLCSPGPYRGLWETQYFGPGTRLLVL.

CDR3 residues: CASVGPAEPSYEQYF. The CDR3 nucleotides are TGTGCCAGCGTGGGCCCAGCGGAGCCCTCCTACGAGCAGTACTTC. The chain is built from TRBV28 and TRBJ2-7, with D perhaps matching TRBD2 (5 bases). Trimming left V 8 bases short and J 0 bases short, with 17 bases between. Germline CDR1 and CDR2: MDHEN and SYDVKM. CDR3 length: 15 residues.